These 9 T cell receptor beta chains came from one sample sequenced in a study of blood T cell repertoires in COVID-19. Here immunoSEQ multiplex PCR was the method, and the copy in TCRdb shows in-frame clones only, minus some. The table has fewer than 500,000 clones, 87% seen once. The sample taken for sequencing was PBMCs or T cells enriched from blood (not recorded which). These receptors came from a woman between 18 and 29 years old with acute COVID-19.

Remarks on this clone: A read error may produce the germline difference seen at one junction end. This chain uses TRBV18 with TRBJ2-7, with D perhaps TRBD2 (6 bases). Germline CDR1 reads KGHSH; CDR2 reads LQKENI. The CDR3 is 15 residues long. The CDR3, as DNA: TGTGCCAGCTCACCACAGGAGGGAATCTCCCACGAGCAGTACTTC. Protein sequence: CASSPQEGISHEQYF.

The rearrangement uses TRBV28 and TRBJ1-5; D unresolved. From germline, CDR1 is MDHEN and CDR2 SYDVKM. CDR3 length equals 16 residues. Trimming stripped 2 bases from V and 6 bases from J, with 17 bases between. CDR3 DNA sequence: TGTGCCAGCAGTTTACCCGCGTTTGTTTCGGGTCAGCCCCAGCATTTT. Its translation is CASSLPAFVSGQPQHF.

The genes are TRBV5-4 and TRBJ1-2; possible D gene TRBD1, 5 bases. V was cut by 4 bases and J by 4 bases, with 17 bases left in between. The V gene's germline CDR1 is SGHNT and CDR2 YYREEE (reference sequence). The CDR3 consists of 15 residues. The chain's CDR3 is CASSPPDRLGYGYTF. For the CDR3, the DNA is TGTGCCAGCAGCCCACCTGACAGACTCGGCTATGGCTACACCTTC.

The V gene is TRBV24-1, the J gene TRBJ2-6; TRBD1 matches 8 bases. Per the germline V gene, CDR1 is KGHDR and CDR2 is SFDVKD. The CDR3 sequence is 18 residues long. Unmatched junction bases numbered 8, after V lost 5 bases and J lost 0 bases. Here the CDR3 DNA reads TGTGCCACCAGTGCACCTCAGGGGGCGGTCTCTGGGGCCAACGTCCTGACTTTC. Translating gives CATSAPQGAVSGANVLTF.

V usage is TRBV11-3 and J usage is TRBJ2-3; D uncertain. The CDR3 loop spans 13 amino acids. Looked up from germline, CDR1 is SGHNT and CDR2 is YENEEA. V lost 2 bases to trimming and J lost 6 bases, with 9 bases between them. CDR3 sequence (DNA): TGTGCCAGCAGCTTAAAGAGATCGGATACGCAGTATTTT. Its protein is CASSLKRSDTQYF. Full variable domain (rest looked up from reference TRBV11-3 and TRBJ2-3): EAGVVQSPRYKIIEKKQPVAFWCNPISGHNTLYWYLQNLGQGPELLIRYENEEAVDDSQLPKDRFSAERLKGVDSTLKIQPAELGDSAVYLCASSLKRSDTQYFGPGTRLTVL.

This chain uses TRBV10-2 with TRBJ2-2; 7 nucleotides align to TRBD2. The CDR3 runs 13 residues. Germline assignment: CDR1 WSHSY and CDR2 SAAADI. The V gene end was trimmed by 4 bases and the J gene end by 6 bases; junction bases not matched to a gene: 2. The CDR3 loop reads CASSVGRAGELFF. CDR3 bases: TGCGCCAGCAGTGTGGGGAGGGCCGGGGAGCTGTTTTTT.

The chain carries TRBV5-1 and TRBJ1-2, with TRBD1 matching 9 bases. V lost 0 bases to trimming and J lost 8 bases; unmatched junction nucleotides: 14. Germline V gene lookup returns CDR1 SGHRS and CDR2 YFSETQ. The CDR3 length is 17 residues. CDR3 in amino acids: CASSLGKVQGALFGYTF. The CDR3 DNA reads TGCGCCAGCAGCTTGGGTAAAGTACAGGGGGCTTTGTTCGGCTACACCTTC.

The rearrangement links TRBV19 to TRBJ2-2; D is perhaps TRBD2 (6 bases). CDR3 length: 17 amino acids. Per germline, CDR1 LNHDA and CDR2 SQIVND (reference sequence). Deletions cut 1 base from V and 5 bases from J, with 17 bases between. CDR3 DNA: TGTGCCAGTAGTATAGGGGCGGGGCGTTTAGAAACCGGGGAGCTGTTTTTT. It encodes CASSIGAGRLETGELFF. The full variable domain, completed using reference TRBV19 and TRBJ2-2, is DGGITQSPKYLFRKEGQNVTLSCEQNLNHDAMYWYRQDPGQGLRLIYYSQIVNDFQKGDIAEGYSVSREKKESFPLTVTSAQKNPTAFYLCASSIGAGRLETGELFFGEGSRLTVL.

CDR3 bases: TGTGCCACCAGTGACGGGATCACTGAAGCTTTCTTT. This codes for CATSDGITEAFF. The chain has TRBV24-1 and TRBJ1-1; unclear D gene. V was pared by 4 bases and J by 4 bases, with 6 bases between. The CDR3 totals 12 residues. Germline V CDR1 and CDR2: KGHDR, SFDVKD.